The T cell receptor (beta chain) described here comes from a study of cytomegalovirus exposure and HLA in healthy donors. Study findings and constraints: An ancestry cluster, one associated with Asian ancestry, reportedly showed fewer N-insertions than the approximately 650-donor mean in a later analysis. DRB1 showed the most TCR associations and HLA-C the fewest in a later analysis, as rates varied by HLA locus. It was taken for granted in presence/absence analyses that sequencing depth across donors was roughly uniform.

The primer mix had 60 Vbeta and 13 Jbeta primers. Sequencing was performed with immunoSEQ multiplex PCR; in TCRdb, only in-frame clones are kept and a portion is missing. Among roughly 200,000 clones, about 80% were seen once, and the ten largest hold under 2%. From germline, CDR1 is MNHNS and CDR2 SASEGT. V dropped 1 base and J dropped 3 bases, with 7 bases sitting between them. CDR3 length: 15 amino acids. To note about this clone: Its specificity is not known.

Input material: PBMCs. V usage is TRBV6-1 and J usage is TRBJ1-6; maybe TRBD1 (6 bases). This clonotype was obtained from a man between 25 and 39 years old in good health and CMV-seronegative. The CDR3 protein is CASSEGRGYNSPLHF. CDR3 DNA: TGTGCCAGCAGTGAAGGCAGGGGCTATAATTCACCCCTCCACTTT.